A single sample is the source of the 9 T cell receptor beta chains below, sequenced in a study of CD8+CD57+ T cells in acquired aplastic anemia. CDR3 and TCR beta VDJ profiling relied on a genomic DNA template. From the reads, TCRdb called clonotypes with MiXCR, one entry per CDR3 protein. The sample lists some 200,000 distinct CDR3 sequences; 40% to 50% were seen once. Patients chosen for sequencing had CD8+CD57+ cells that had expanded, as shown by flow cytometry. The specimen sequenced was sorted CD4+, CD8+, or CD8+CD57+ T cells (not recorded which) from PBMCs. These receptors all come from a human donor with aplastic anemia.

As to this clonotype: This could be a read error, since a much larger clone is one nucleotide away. The CDR3 protein is CASSSWDTQYF. CDR3 in DNA: TGTGCCAGCAGCTCCTGGGATACGCAGTATTTT. The chain couples TRBV7-2 to TRBJ2-3; D uncertain. V was cut by 4 bases and J by 6 bases, with 5 bases left in between. Germline-derived CDR1 and CDR2 are SGHTA and FQGNSA. The CDR3 loop spans 11 amino acids.

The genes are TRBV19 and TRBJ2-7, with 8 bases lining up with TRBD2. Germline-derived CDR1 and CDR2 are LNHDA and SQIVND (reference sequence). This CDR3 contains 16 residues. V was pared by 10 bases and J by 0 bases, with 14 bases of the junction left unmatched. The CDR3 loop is CATQPSGGHFSYEQYF. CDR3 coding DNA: TGTGCCACTCAACCAAGCGGGGGTCACTTCTCCTACGAGCAGTACTTC.

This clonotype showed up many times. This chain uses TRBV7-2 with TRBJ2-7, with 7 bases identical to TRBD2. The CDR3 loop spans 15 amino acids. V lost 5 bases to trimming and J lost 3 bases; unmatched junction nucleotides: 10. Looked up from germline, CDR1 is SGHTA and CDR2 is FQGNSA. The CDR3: CASSPGWGLRYEQYF. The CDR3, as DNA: TGTGCCAGCAGCCCCGGTTGGGGACTACGCTACGAGCAGTACTTC.

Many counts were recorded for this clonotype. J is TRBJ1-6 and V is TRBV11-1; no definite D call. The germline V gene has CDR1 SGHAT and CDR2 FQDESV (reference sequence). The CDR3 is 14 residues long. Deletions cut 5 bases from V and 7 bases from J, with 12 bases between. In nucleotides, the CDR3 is TGTGCCAGCAGCGTAAGGATGGTAAATTCACCCCTCCACTTT. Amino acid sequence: CASSVRMVNSPLHF. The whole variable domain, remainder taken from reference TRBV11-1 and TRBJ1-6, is EAEVAQSPRYKITEKSQAVAFWCDPISGHATLYWYRQILGQGPELLVQFQDESVVDDSQLPKDRFSAERLKGVDSTLKIQPAELGDSAMYLCASSVRMVNSPLHFGNGTRLTVT.

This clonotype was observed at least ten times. As DNA, the CDR3 is TGTGCCAGCAGCTTATATAGCGGTAGCTACAATGAGCAGTTCTTC. Translation gives CASSLYSGSYNEQFF. The chain joins TRBV7-3 to TRBJ2-1, with a weak D call TRBD2 (6 bases). Germline V CDR1 and CDR2: SGHTA, FQGTGA. V lost 2 bases and J lost 3, with 11 bases in between. The CDR3 sequence is 15 residues long.

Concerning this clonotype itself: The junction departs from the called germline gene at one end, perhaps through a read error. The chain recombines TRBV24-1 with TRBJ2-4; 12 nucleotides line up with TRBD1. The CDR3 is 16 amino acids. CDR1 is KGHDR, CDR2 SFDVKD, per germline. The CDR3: CASSPRDRGPKNIQYF. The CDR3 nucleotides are TGTGCCAGCAGTCCCCGGGACAGGGGGCCAAAAAACATTCAGTACTTC.

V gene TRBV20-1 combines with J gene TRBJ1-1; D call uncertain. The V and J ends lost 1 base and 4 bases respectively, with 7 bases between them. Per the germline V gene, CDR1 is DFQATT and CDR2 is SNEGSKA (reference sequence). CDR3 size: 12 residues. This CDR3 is CSARVGSTEAFF. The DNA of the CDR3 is TGCAGTGCTAGAGTTGGGAGCACTGAAGCTTTCTTT.

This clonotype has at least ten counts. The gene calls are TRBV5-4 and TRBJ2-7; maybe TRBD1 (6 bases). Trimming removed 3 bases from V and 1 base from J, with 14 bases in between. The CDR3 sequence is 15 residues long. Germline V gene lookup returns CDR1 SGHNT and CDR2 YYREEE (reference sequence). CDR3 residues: CASSSSGTLSYEQYF. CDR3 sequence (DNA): TGTGCCAGCAGCTCCTCCGGGACACTGTCCTACGAGCAGTACTTC. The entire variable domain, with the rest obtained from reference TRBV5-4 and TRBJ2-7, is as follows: ETGVTQSPTHLIKTRGQQVTLRCSSQSGHNTVSWYQQALGQGPQFIFQYYREEENGRGNFPPRFSGLQFPNYSSELNVNALELDDSALYLCASSSSGTLSYEQYFGPGTRLTVT.

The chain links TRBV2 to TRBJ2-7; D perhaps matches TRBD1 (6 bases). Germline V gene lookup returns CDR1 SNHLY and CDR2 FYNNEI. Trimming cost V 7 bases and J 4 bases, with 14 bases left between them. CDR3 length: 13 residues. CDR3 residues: CASTPTGSYEQYF. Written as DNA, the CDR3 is TGTGCCAGCACCCCGACAGGAAGTTACGAGCAGTACTTC.